A selection of T cell receptor beta chains follows, all from one sample in a study. TCRdb ran MiXCR on the RT-PCR reads and lists one entry per CDR3 protein. The table lists more than 550,000 distinct CDR3 sequences, 11% to 15% of them singletons. Sequencing was performed on memory CD4+ T cells from blood. These receptors were taken from a female donor in good health, serving as a healthy control. Each CDR3 is given with its conserved first and last residue.

j_call	v_call	cdr3_aa
TRBJ2-3	TRBV9	CASSTGTSSTDTQYF
TRBJ1-1	TRBV11-1	CASSLGRTDTEAFF
TRBJ2-1	TRBV7-9	CASSRGTGLLSSYNEQFF
TRBJ2-1	TRBV7-2	CASSLASGGVDEQFF
TRBJ2-1	TRBV24-1	CATSDSSSGNNEQFF
TRBJ2-1	TRBV7-2	CASSLLGAGAYNEQFF
TRBJ2-7	TRBV20-1	CSASFPVKLASEQYF
TRBJ1-6	TRBV7-3	CASSLAGTEDNSPLHF
TRBJ2-7	TRBV10-3	CAITPREEGGEQYF
TRBJ2-2	TRBV5-1	CASSQGGSPGELFF
TRBJ1-2	TRBV5-6	CASSLSDRWAYGYTF
TRBJ2-3	TRBV4-3	CASSQRPVTTDTQYF
TRBJ2-7	TRBV7-2	CASSLAPRGAYEQYF
TRBJ1-5	TRBV7-9	CATEGGTGNQPQHF
TRBJ1-2	TRBV19	CASSIVSSQDGYTF
TRBJ2-7	TRBV9	CASSVELAGIYEQYF
TRBJ2-3	TRBV24-1	CATSPSGLNTQYF
TRBJ2-1	TRBV20-1	CSALGFVGVSEQFF